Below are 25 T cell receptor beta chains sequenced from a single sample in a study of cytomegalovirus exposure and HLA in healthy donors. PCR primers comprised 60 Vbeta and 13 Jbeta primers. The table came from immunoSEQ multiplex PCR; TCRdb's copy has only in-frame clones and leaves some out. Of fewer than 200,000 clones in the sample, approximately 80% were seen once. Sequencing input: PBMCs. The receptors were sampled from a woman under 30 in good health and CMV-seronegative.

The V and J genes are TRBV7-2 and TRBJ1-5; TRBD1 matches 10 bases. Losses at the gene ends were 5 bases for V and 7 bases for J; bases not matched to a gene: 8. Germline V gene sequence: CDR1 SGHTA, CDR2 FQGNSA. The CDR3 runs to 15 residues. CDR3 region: CASSRGQGSFQPQHF. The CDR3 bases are TGTGCCAGCAGCAGGGGACAGGGGAGTTTCCAGCCCCAGCATTTT.

Here the CDR3 reads CASSPGGTEQYF. The CDR3 DNA sequence: TGTGCCAGCAGCCCTGGGGGGACCGAGCAGTACTTC. The V and J genes are TRBV11-3 and TRBJ2-5, with a tentative D call TRBD2 (6 bases). The DNA matches TRBJ2-7 better at its end, which makes the J call doubtful. The germline V gene encodes CDR1 SGHNT and CDR2 YENEEA. The CDR3 has 12 residues.

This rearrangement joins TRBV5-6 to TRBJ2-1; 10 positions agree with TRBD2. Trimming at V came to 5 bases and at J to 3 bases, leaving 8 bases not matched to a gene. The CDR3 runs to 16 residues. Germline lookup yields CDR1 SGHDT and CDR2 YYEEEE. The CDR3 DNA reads TGTGCCAGCAGTTATCGAGCGGGAGGGCTCTACAATGAGCAGTTCTTC. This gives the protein CASSYRAGGLYNEQFF.

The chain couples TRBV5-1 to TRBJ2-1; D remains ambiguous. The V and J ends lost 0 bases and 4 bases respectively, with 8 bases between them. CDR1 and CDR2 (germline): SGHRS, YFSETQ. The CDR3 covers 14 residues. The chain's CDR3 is CASSLDPIYNEQFF. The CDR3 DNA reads TGCGCCAGCAGCTTGGACCCTATATACAATGAGCAGTTCTTC. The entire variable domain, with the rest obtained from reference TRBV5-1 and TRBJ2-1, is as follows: KAGVTQTPRYLIKTRGQQVTLSCSPISGHRSVSWYQQTPGQGLQFLFEYFSETQRNKGNFPGRFSGRQFSNSRSEMNVSTLELGDSALYLCASSLDPIYNEQFFGPGTRLTVL.

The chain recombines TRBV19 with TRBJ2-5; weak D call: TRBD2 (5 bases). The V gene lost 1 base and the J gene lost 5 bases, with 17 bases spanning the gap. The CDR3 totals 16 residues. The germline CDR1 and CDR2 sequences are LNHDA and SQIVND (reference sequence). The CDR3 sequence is CASSIVLASRWETQYF. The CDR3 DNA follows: TGTGCCAGTAGTATAGTTTTAGCGTCCCGGTGGGAGACCCAGTACTTC.

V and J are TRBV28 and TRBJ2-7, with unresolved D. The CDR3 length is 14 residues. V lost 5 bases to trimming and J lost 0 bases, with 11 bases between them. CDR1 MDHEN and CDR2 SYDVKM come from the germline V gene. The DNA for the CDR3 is TGTGCCAGCAGTCTTCCGAGGAGCTCCTACGAGCAGTACTTC. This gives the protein CASSLPRSSYEQYF. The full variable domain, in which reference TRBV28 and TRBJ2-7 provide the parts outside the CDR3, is DVKVTQSSRYLVKRTGEKVFLECVQDMDHENMFWYRQDPGLGLRLIYFSYDVKMKEKGDIPEGYSVSREKKERFSLILESASTNQTSMYLCASSLPRSSYEQYFGPGTRLTVT.

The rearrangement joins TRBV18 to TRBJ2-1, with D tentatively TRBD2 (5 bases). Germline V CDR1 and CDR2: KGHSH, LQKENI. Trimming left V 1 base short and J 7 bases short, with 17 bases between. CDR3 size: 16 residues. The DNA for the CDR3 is TGTGCCAGCTCACCACGAGTCGAGGGAGTGAGGAATGAGCAGTTCTTC. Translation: CASSPRVEGVRNEQFF.

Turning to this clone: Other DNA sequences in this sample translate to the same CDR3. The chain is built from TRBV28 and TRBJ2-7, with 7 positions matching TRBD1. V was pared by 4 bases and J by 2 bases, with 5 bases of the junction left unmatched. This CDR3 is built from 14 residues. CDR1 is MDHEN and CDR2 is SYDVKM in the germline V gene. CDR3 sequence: CASSSGTATYEQYF. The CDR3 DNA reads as TGTGCCAGCAGTTCCGGGACAGCCACCTACGAGCAGTACTTC.

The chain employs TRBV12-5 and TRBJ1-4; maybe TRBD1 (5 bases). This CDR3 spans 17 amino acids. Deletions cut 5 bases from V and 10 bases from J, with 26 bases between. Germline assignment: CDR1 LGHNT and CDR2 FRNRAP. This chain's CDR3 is CASGPPHTDNLRAKLFF. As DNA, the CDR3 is TGTGCTAGTGGTCCCCCTCACACGGACAACCTCCGCGCAAAACTGTTTTTT.

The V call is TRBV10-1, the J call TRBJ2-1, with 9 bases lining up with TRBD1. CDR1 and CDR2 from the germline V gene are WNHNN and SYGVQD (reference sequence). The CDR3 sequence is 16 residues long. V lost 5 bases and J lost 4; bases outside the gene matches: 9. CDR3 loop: CASSFSDRGIYNEQFF. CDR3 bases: TGCGCCAGCAGTTTCTCGGACAGGGGTATATACAATGAGCAGTTCTTC.

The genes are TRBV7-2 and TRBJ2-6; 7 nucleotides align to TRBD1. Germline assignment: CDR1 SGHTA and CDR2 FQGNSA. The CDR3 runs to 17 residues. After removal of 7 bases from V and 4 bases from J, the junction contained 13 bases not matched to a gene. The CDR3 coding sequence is TGTGCCAGCAAGGTTAACAGGGGTGCGGGCGGGGCCAACGTCCTGACTTTC. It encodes CASKVNRGAGGANVLTF.

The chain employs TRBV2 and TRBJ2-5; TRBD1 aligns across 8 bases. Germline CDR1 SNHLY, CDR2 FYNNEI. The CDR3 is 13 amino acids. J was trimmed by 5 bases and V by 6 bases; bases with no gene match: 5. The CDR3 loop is CASSLTGAETQYF. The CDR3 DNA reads TGTGCCAGCAGCCTGACAGGGGCGGAGACCCAGTACTTC.

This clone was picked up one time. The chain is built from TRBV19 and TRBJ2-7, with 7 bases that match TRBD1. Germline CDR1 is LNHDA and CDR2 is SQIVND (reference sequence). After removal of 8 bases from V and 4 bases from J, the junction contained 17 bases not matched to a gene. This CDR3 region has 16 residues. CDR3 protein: CASSPRDSDFLYEQYF. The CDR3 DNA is TGTGCCAGTTCTCCCCGGGACAGTGACTTTTTGTACGAGCAGTACTTC.

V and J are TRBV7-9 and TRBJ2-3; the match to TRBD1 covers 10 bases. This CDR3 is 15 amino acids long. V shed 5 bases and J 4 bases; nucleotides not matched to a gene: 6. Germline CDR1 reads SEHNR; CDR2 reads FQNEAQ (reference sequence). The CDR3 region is CASSLGQGLADTQYF. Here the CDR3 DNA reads TGTGCCAGCAGCCTGGGACAGGGGTTAGCAGATACGCAGTATTTT.

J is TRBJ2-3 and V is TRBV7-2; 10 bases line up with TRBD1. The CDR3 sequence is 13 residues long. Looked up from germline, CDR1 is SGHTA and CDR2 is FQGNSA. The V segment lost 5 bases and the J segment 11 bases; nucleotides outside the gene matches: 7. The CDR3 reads CASSTPGTGVQYF. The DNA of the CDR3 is TGTGCCAGCAGCACCCCGGGGACAGGGGTGCAGTATTTT.

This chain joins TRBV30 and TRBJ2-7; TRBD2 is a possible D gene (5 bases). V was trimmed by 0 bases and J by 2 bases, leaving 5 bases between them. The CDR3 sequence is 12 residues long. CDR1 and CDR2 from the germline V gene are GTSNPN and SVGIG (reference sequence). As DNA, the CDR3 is TGTGCCTGGAGTGTCGGGACCTACGAGCAGTACTTC. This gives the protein CAWSVGTYEQYF.

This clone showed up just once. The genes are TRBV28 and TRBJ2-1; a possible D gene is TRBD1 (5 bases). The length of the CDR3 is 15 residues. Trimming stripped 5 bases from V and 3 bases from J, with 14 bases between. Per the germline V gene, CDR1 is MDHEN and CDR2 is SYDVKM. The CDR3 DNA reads TGTGCCAGCAGTCCATCTGGGGCAGGCTACAATGAGCAGTTCTTC. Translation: CASSPSGAGYNEQFF.

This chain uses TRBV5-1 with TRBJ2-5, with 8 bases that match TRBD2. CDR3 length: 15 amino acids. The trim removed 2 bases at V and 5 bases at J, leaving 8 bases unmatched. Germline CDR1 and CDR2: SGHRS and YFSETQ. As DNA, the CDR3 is TGCGCCAGCAGCTTACTAGCGGAAAAAGGGGAGACCCAGTACTTC. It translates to CASSLLAEKGETQYF.

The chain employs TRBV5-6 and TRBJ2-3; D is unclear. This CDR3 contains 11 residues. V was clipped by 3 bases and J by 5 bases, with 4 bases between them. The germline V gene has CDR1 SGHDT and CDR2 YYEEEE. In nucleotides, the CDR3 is TGTGCCAGCAGCTCAGAAGATACGCAGTATTTT. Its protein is CASSSEDTQYF.

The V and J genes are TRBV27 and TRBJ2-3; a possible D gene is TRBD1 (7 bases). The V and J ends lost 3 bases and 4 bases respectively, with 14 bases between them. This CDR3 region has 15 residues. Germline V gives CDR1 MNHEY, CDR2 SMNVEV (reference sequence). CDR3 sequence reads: CASSFQGGAADTQYF. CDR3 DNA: TGTGCCAGCAGTTTTCAGGGGGGCGCGGCAGATACGCAGTATTTT.

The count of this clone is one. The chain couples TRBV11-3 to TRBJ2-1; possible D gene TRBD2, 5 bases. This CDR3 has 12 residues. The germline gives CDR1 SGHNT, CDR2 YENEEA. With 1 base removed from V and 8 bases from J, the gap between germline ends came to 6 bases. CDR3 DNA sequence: TGTGCCAGCAGCTTAGGGCGGGATGAGCAGTTCTTC. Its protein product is CASSLGRDEQFF.

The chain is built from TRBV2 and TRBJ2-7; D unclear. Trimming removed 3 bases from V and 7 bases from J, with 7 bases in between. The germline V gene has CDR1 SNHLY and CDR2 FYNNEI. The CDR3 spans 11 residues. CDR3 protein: CASSDTREQYF. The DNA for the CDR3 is TGTGCCAGCAGTGATACGCGGGAGCAGTACTTC. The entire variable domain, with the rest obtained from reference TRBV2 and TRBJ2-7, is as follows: EPEVTQTPSHQVTQMGQEVILRCVPISNHLYFYWYRQILGQKVEFLVSFYNNEISEKSEIFDDQFSVERPDGSNFTLKIRSTKLEDSAMYFCASSDTREQYFGPGTRLTVT.

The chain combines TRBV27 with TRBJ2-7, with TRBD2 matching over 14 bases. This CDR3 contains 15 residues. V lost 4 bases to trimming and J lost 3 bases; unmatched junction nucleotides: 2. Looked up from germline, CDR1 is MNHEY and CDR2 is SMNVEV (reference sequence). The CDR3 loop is CASSSGTSGGYEQYF. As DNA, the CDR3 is TGTGCCAGCAGTTCCGGGACTAGCGGGGGCTACGAGCAGTACTTC.

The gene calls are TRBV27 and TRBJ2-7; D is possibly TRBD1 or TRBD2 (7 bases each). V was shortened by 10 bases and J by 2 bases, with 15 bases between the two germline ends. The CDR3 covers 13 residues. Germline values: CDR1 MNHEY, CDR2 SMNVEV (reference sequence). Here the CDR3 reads CATSGDSTYEQYF. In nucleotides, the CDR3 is TGTGCCACCAGCGGGGACAGTACCTACGAGCAGTACTTC.

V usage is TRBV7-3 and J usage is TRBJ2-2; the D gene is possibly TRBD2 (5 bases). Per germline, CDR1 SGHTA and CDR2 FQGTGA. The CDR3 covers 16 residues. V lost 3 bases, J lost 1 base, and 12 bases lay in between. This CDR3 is CASSLSGNQNTGELFF. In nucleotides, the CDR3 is TGTGCCAGCAGCTTGTCGGGGAATCAGAACACCGGGGAGCTGTTTTTT. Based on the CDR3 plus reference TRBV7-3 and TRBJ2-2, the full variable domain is GAGVSQTPSNKVTEKGKYVELRCDPISGHTALYWYRQSLGQGPEFLIYFQGTGAADDSGLPNDRFFAVRPEGSVSTLKIQRTERGDSAVYLCASSLSGNQNTGELFFGEGSRLTVL.